This TCR beta chain appears in the sequencing data of a study of blood T cell repertoires in COVID-19. Study overall: The United States, Italy and Spain were the sources of the acute and convalescent COVID-19 samples. From T cells, B-cell-depleted T cells, or PBMCs came the material, which was cDNA or gDNA.

This clone has only one observation. V shed 11 bases and J 6 bases; nucleotides not matched to a gene: 8. The CDR3 is 13 residues long. Per germline, CDR1 SEHNR and CDR2 FQNEAQ (reference sequence). As handled by the study authors: Amplifying reference gene primers gave estimates of nucleated cell counts. Assay used: immunoSEQ multiplex PCR; TCRdb lists only in-frame clones, some missing. The V and J calls and clone size come from that table; D and trimming were worked out from the DNA. Of 70,000 to 80,000 clones listed, around 88% are singletons. The clonotype comes from a human donor in a cohort sampled during active COVID-19. The sequenced sample was peripheral blood. V usage is TRBV7-9 and J usage is TRBJ2-3, with TRBD2 matching 10 bases. In nucleotides, the CDR3 is TGTGCCTGCGGGACTAGCGAACGGGATACGCAGTATTTT. Residues: CACGTSERDTQYF.